The TCR beta chain described here comes from a study of T cells in Graves' hyperthyroidism and ophthalmopathy. RNA transcripts were the template for amplifying TCR beta CDR3 regions. The TCR CDR3 was amplified in a first-round RT-PCR using the HTBI primer set. TCRdb analysed the multiplex PCR reads with MiXCR anew, one entry per CDR3 protein. The repertoire holds 540,000 or so distinct CDR3 sequences, approximately 15% seen once, with under 8% in the top ten. This clonotype has ten or more counts. Its antigen is not known. Study observations and caveats: Prediction of ophthalmopathy progression came a median 6.5 months pre-onset.

CDR1 and CDR2 from the germline V gene are GTSNPN and SVGIG (reference sequence). Trimming at V came to 5 bases and at J to 5 bases, leaving 10 bases not matched to a gene. The CDR3 has 15 residues. The chain joins TRBV30 to TRBJ2-2, with 8 bases identical to TRBD1. Sequenced material: blood. This sequence was found in a woman aged 25 to 39 with Graves' hyperthyroidism. The CDR3 bases are TGTGCCTGGGGGCAGGACAGGGTAGGGACCGGGGAGCTGTTTTTT. Protein: CAWGQDRVGTGELFF.